This T cell receptor beta chain was identified in a study of blood T cell repertoires in COVID-19. Study at large: The study drew acute and convalescent COVID-19 samples from the United States, Italy and Spain. PBMCs, B-cell-depleted T cells, or T cells were the source of the cDNA or gDNA that made up the material.

How the authors handled the data: Reference gene primer amplification gave estimated nucleated cell counts. Clones were sequenced by immunoSEQ multiplex PCR, and TCRdb holds only the in-frame ones, with some missing. V, J and clone size were drawn from that table, and D and trimming were deduced from the DNA. Of 17,000 or so clones listed, 88% are singletons. The sample comprised peripheral blood. The receptor comes from a human donor in a cohort sampled during active COVID-19.

In DNA, the CDR3 is TGTGCCAGCTCACCGACAGATCTTAATGAAAAACTGTTTTTT. It codes for CASSPTDLNEKLFF. The genes are TRBV18 and TRBJ1-4; D possibly corresponds to TRBD1 (5 bases). The CDR3 totals 14 residues. The V and J ends lost 3 bases and 4 bases respectively, with 9 bases between them. In germline, CDR1 is KGHSH, CDR2 LQKENI.